This T cell receptor beta chain was sequenced for a study of identical twins. Study-level points and caveats: The analysis was cross-sectional rather than longitudinal within donors.

V lost 1 base and J lost 5, with 14 bases in between. This CDR3 comprises 15 residues. Germline V gives CDR1 SGHDT, CDR2 YYEEEE. Template switching introduced a universal primer site, and the cDNA bore unique molecular identifiers. TCRdb ran MiXCR on the 5' RACE reads and lists one entry per CDR3 protein. The sample lists some 730,000 distinct CDR3 sequences; around a sixth were seen once. In its sample, this clonotype was seen once. Its antigen is not identified. These sequences were also reported in another study, on T cells expressing NK-cell markers.

The rearrangement joins TRBV5-6 to TRBJ2-3; tentatively, D is TRBD2 (6 bases). The sequence was obtained from a woman younger than 35 in good health. The specimen was PBMCs. The CDR3 spells CASSLMTAAGDTQYF. The CDR3 bases are TGTGCCAGCAGCTTGATGACGGCAGCGGGAGATACGCAGTATTTT.